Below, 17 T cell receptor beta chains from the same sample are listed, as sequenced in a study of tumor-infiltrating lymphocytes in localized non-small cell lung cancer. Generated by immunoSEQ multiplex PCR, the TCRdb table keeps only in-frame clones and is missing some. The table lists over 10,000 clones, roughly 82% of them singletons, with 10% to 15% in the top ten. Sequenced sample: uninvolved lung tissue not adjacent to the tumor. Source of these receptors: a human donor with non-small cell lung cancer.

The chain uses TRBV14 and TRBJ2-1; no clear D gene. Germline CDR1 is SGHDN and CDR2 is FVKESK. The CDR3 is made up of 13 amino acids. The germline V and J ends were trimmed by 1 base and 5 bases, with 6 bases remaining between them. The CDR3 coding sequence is TGTGCCAGCAGCCAAGTAGGGAACAATGAGCAGTTCTTC. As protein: CASSQVGNNEQFF.

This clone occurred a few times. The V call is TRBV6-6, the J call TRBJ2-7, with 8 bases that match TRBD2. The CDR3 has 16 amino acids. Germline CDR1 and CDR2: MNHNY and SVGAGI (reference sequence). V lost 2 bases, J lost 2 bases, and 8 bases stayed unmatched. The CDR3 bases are TGTGCCAGCAGTTACCTTCGGGAGGGGACTCCCTACGAGCAGTACTTC. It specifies CASSYLREGTPYEQYF.

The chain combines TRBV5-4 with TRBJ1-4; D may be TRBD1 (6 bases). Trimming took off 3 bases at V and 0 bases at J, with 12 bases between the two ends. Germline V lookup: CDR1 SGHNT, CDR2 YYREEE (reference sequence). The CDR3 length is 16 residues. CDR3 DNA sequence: TGTGCCAGCAGCTCACCGGACAGTTCAACTAATGAAAAACTGTTTTTT. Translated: CASSSPDSSTNEKLFF.

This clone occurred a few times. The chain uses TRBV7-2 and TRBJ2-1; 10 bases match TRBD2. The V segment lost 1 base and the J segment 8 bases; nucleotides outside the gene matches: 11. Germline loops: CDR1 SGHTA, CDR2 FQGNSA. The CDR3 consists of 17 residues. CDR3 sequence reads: CASSLGLNSGGSYEQFF. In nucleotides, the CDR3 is TGTGCCAGCAGCTTAGGGCTGAATAGCGGGGGGAGCTATGAGCAGTTCTTC.

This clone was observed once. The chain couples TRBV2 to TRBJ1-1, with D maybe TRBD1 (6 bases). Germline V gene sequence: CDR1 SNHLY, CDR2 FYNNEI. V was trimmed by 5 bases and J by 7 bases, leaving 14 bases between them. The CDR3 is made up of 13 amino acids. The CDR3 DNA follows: TGTGCCAGCAGTACACAGGGATTTATTGAAGCTTTCTTT. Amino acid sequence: CASSTQGFIEAFF.

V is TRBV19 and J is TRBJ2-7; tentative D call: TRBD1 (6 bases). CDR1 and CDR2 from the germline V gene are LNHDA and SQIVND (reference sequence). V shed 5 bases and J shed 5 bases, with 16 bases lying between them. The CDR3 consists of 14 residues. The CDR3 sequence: CASSPQGSIDEQYF. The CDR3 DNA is TGTGCCAGTAGTCCCCAGGGGAGCATCGACGAGCAGTACTTC. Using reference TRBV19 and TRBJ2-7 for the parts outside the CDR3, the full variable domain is DGGITQSPKYLFRKEGQNVTLSCEQNLNHDAMYWYRQDPGQGLRLIYYSQIVNDFQKGDIAEGYSVSREKKESFPLTVTSAQKNPTAFYLCASSPQGSIDEQYFGPGTRLTVT.

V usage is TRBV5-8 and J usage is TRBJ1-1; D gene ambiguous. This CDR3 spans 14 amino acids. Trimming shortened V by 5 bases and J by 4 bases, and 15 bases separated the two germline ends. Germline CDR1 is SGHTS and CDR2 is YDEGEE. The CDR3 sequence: CASSYRGLGTEAFF. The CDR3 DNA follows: TGTGCCAGCAGTTATAGAGGTTTGGGCACTGAAGCTTTCTTT. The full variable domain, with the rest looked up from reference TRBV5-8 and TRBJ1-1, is EAGVTQSPTHLIKTRGQQATLRCSPISGHTSVYWYQQALGLGLQFLLWYDEGEERNRGNFPPRFSGRQFPNYSSELNVNALELEDSALYLCASSYRGLGTEAFFGQGTRLTVV.

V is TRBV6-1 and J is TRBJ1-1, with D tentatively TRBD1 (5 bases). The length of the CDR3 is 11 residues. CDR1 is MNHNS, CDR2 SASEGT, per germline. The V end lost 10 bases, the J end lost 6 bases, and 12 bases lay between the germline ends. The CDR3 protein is CAIGRGAEAFF. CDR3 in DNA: TGTGCCATCGGGCGGGGCGCTGAAGCTTTCTTT.

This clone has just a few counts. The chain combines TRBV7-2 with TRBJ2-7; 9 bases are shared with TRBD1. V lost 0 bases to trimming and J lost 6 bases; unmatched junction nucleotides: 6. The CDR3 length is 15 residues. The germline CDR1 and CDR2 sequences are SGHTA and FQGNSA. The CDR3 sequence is CASSLASTGGSEQYF. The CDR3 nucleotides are TGTGCCAGCAGCTTAGCCTCGACAGGGGGGAGCGAGCAGTACTTC.

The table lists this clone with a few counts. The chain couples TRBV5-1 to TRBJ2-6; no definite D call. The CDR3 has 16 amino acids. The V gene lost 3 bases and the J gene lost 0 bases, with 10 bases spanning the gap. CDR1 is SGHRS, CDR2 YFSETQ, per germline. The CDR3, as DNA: TGCGCCAGCAGCTCCACAGTGCTCTCTGGGGCCAACGTCCTGACTTTC. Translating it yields CASSSTVLSGANVLTF.

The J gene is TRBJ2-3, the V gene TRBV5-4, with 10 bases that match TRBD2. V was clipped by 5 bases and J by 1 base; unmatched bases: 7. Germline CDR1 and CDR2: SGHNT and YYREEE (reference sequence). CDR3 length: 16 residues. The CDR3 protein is CASRTTSGARTDTQYF. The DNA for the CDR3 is TGTGCCAGCAGGACCACTAGCGGGGCTCGCACAGATACGCAGTATTTT.

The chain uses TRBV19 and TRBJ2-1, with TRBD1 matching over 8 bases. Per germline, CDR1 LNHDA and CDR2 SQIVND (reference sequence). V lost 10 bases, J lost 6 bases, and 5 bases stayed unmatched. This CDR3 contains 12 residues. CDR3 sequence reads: CATSTGGNEQFF. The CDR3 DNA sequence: TGTGCCACCTCTACAGGGGGCAATGAGCAGTTCTTC.

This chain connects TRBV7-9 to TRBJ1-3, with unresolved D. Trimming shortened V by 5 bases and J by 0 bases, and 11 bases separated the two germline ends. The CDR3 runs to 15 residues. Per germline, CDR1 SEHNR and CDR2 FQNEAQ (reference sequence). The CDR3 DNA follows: TGTGCCAGCAGCCCCGACGGATTCTCTGGAAACACCATATATTTT. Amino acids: CASSPDGFSGNTIYF.

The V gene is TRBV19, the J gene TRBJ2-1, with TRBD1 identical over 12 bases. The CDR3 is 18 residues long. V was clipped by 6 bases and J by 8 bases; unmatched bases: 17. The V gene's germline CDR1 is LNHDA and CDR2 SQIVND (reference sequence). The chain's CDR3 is CASSTPPWGTGGWDEQFF. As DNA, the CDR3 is TGTGCCAGTAGCACCCCACCATGGGGGACAGGGGGCTGGGATGAGCAGTTCTTC.

The CDR3 DNA reads TGTGCCAGCACCACCCTCCGGGGGAACTATGGCTACACCTTC. Its protein is CASTTLRGNYGYTF. V and J are TRBV6-5 and TRBJ1-2, with D perhaps TRBD1 (5 bases). Looked up from germline, CDR1 is MNHEY and CDR2 is SVGAGI. The CDR3 has 14 amino acids. Trimming cost V 7 bases and J 2 bases, with 14 bases left between them.

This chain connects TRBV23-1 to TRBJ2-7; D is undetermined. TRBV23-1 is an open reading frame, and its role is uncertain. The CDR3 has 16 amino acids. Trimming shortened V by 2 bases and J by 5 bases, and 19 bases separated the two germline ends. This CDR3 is CASSQEAVVGRNEQYF. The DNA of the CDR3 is TGCGCCAGCAGTCAAGAGGCAGTAGTTGGACGTAACGAGCAGTACTTC.

The CDR3 bases are TGTGCCACCAGCAGATCTTCCGGAGCTAATGAAAAACTGTTTTTT. It codes for CATSRSSGANEKLFF. This chain connects TRBV15 to TRBJ1-4, with D hard to call. V dropped 2 bases and J dropped 3 bases, with 10 bases sitting between them. The CDR3 loop spans 15 amino acids. From germline, CDR1 is LNHNV and CDR2 YYDKDF (reference sequence).